These T cell receptor beta chains were read from a single sample in a study of human T cells and chemical hapten exposure. TCRdb analysed the RACE reads with MiXCR anew, one entry per CDR3 protein. The sample lists 190,000 or so distinct CDR3 sequences, around 25% seen once, with roughly 2.4% in the top ten. This specimen consisted of whole blood, obtained in connection with sensitization to the hapten diphenylcyclopropenone (DPC). The source is a woman aged 40 to 55 with alopecia areata. Some clones in this sample may be carry-over from other donors' samples. Each CDR3 is given with its conserved first and last residue. The order of the fields is CDR3 protein, CDR3 DNA, D gene, clone size, J gene, V gene. D genes are given only for firm matches. The listing skips clone size in some rows; elsewhere it reads once, few, many or a size class.

CDR3 protein: CASSYTGKPQHF
CDR3 DNA: TGTGCCAGCAGTTATACAGGGAAGCCCCAGCATTTT
D gene: .
clone size: .
J gene: TRBJ1-5
V gene: TRBV6-2/TRBV6-3

CDR3 protein: CSASFTGYEQYF
CDR3 DNA: TGCAGTGCTAGCTTCACCGGCTACGAGCAGTACTTC
D gene: .
clone size: medium-sized
J gene: TRBJ2-7
V gene: TRBV20-1

CDR3 protein: CASSLGLYEQYF
CDR3 DNA: TGTGCCAGCAGTCTGGGCCTCTACGAGCAGTACTTC
D gene: .
clone size: .
J gene: TRBJ2-7
V gene: TRBV28

CDR3 protein: CASSWGGAAYEQYF
CDR3 DNA: TGTGCCAGCAGTTGGGGTGGAGCGGCCTACGAGCAGTACTTC
D gene: .
clone size: few
J gene: TRBJ2-7
V gene: TRBV6-2/TRBV6-3

CDR3 protein: CATSGNGETQYF
CDR3 DNA: TGTGCCACCAGTGGGAATGGCGAGACCCAGTACTTC
D gene: .
clone size: once
J gene: TRBJ2-5
V gene: TRBV24-1

CDR3 protein: CASSLQGTHEQYF
CDR3 DNA: TGCGCCAGCAGCTTACAGGGTACCCACGAGCAGTACTTC
D gene: .
clone size: few
J gene: TRBJ2-7
V gene: TRBV5-1

CDR3 protein: CASSLVSYTDTQYF
CDR3 DNA: TGTGCCAGCAGCTTAGTTTCGTACACAGATACGCAGTATTTT
D gene: .
clone size: .
J gene: TRBJ2-3
V gene: TRBV7-2

CDR3 protein: CSVEDLIVGADRHNEQFF
CDR3 DNA: TGCAGCGTTGAAGATCTTATCGTGGGAGCGGACCGACACAATGAGCAGTTCTTC
D gene: .
clone size: few
J gene: TRBJ2-1
V gene: TRBV29-1

CDR3 protein: CASSRGQGAGEQYF
CDR3 DNA: TGTGCCAGCAGCCGAGGACAGGGGGCTGGTGAGCAGTACTTC
D gene: TRBD1
clone size: .
J gene: TRBJ2-7
V gene: TRBV7-6

CDR3 protein: CASSESFSGRRDTGELFF
CDR3 DNA: TGTGCCAGCAGTGAAAGTTTCAGCGGGAGAAGGGACACCGGGGAGCTGTTTTTT
D gene: TRBD2
clone size: .
J gene: TRBJ2-2
V gene: TRBV25-1

CDR3 protein: CASSSPGQGGYGYTF
CDR3 DNA: TGTGCCAGCAGTTCTCCGGGACAGGGGGGCTATGGCTACACCTTC
D gene: TRBD1
clone size: .
J gene: TRBJ1-2
V gene: TRBV28

CDR3 protein: CASRPGFLNTEAFF
CDR3 DNA: TGTGCCAGCAGACCAGGGTTTTTAAACACTGAAGCTTTCTTT
D gene: .
clone size: .
J gene: TRBJ1-1
V gene: TRBV12-3/TRBV12-4

CDR3 protein: CASSYPLSDRGYGYTF
CDR3 DNA: TGTGCCAGCAGTTACCCCCTATCTGACAGGGGCTATGGCTACACCTTC
D gene: TRBD1
clone size: .
J gene: TRBJ1-2
V gene: TRBV28

CDR3 protein: CSAIAQRGYEQYF
CDR3 DNA: TGCAGTGCTATAGCCCAGCGGGGGTACGAGCAGTACTTC
D gene: TRBD2
clone size: many
J gene: TRBJ2-7
V gene: TRBV20-1

CDR3 protein: CASSQDERGAEQYF
CDR3 DNA: TGCGCCAGCAGCCAAGACGAGCGGGGTGCGGAGCAGTACTTC
D gene: TRBD2
clone size: .
J gene: TRBJ2-7
V gene: TRBV4-1

CDR3 protein: CASSYETPNTGELFF
CDR3 DNA: TGTGCCAGCAGTTATGAAACCCCGAACACCGGGGAGCTGTTTTTT
D gene: .
clone size: few
J gene: TRBJ2-2
V gene: TRBV6-2/TRBV6-3

CDR3 protein: CASSASGKVGEQYF
CDR3 DNA: TGTGCCAGCAGTGCTAGCGGGAAGGTGGGAGAGCAGTACTTC
D gene: TRBD2
clone size: .
J gene: TRBJ2-7
V gene: TRBV28

CDR3 protein: CASSQGSSRRSSNTGELFF
CDR3 DNA: TGCGCCAGCAGCCAAGGCTCTAGCCGGCGGAGCTCAAACACCGGGGAGCTGTTTTTT
D gene: .
clone size: .
J gene: TRBJ2-2
V gene: TRBV4-3

CDR3 protein: CASSRGVALYEQYF
CDR3 DNA: TGTGCCAGCAGCCGCGGGGTTGCCCTATACGAGCAGTACTTC
D gene: .
clone size: few
J gene: TRBJ2-7
V gene: TRBV4-2

CDR3 protein: CASSSRTDSGANVLTF
CDR3 DNA: TGTGCCAGCAGTTCACGGACCGACTCTGGGGCCAACGTCCTGACTTTC
D gene: .
clone size: .
J gene: TRBJ2-6
V gene: TRBV12-3/TRBV12-4

CDR3 protein: CASSMGGHNQPQHF
CDR3 DNA: TGTGCCAGCAGTATGGGGGGACACAATCAGCCCCAGCATTTT
D gene: .
clone size: few
J gene: TRBJ1-5
V gene: TRBV6-2/TRBV6-3

CDR3 protein: CASSKGIGQPRYGYTF
CDR3 DNA: TGTGCCAGCAGCAAAGGAATCGGACAGCCGCGCTATGGCTACACCTTC
D gene: .
clone size: .
J gene: TRBJ1-2
V gene: TRBV21-1

CDR3 protein: CSARDYSGGASYNEQFF
CDR3 DNA: TGCAGTGCTAGAGATTACAGCGGGGGGGCTTCATACAATGAGCAGTTCTTC
D gene: TRBD2
clone size: many
J gene: TRBJ2-1
V gene: TRBV20-1

CDR3 protein: CASSSRSWPPEAFF
CDR3 DNA: TGTGCCAGCAGCTCCCGAAGTTGGCCACCCGAAGCTTTCTTT
D gene: .
clone size: .
J gene: TRBJ1-1
V gene: TRBV7-2

CDR3 protein: CASSFSGSQAKNIQYF
CDR3 DNA: TGTGCCAGCAGCTTTTCAGGGTCCCAGGCCAAAAACATTCAGTACTTC
D gene: .
clone size: .
J gene: TRBJ2-4
V gene: TRBV7-2

CDR3 protein: CASSPQGTSGSYTQYF
CDR3 DNA: TGCGCCAGCAGCCCGCAGGGGACTAGCGGGAGTTATACGCAGTATTTT
D gene: TRBD2
clone size: many
J gene: TRBJ2-3
V gene: TRBV5-1

CDR3 protein: CASSPAGTLGYTEAFF
CDR3 DNA: TGTGCCAGCTCACCAGCCGGGACGTTGGGGTACACTGAAGCTTTCTTT
D gene: .
clone size: few
J gene: TRBJ1-1
V gene: TRBV18

CDR3 protein: CASSRPGLAGGMNEQYF
CDR3 DNA: TGTGCCAGCAGCCGGCCGGGACTAGCGGGAGGAATGAACGAGCAGTACTTC
D gene: TRBD2
clone size: .
J gene: TRBJ2-7
V gene: TRBV6-5

CDR3 protein: CAIRGTETYEQYF
CDR3 DNA: TGTGCCATCAGAGGGACAGAAACCTACGAGCAGTACTTC
D gene: TRBD1
clone size: few
J gene: TRBJ2-7
V gene: TRBV10-3

CDR3 protein: CASSTAQQNEKLFF
CDR3 DNA: TGTGCCAGCAGCACCGCACAGCAGAATGAAAAACTGTTTTTT
D gene: .
clone size: .
J gene: TRBJ1-4
V gene: TRBV28

CDR3 protein: CASSLSINAEAFF
CDR3 DNA: TGTGCCAGCAGTTTATCGATTAACGCTGAAGCTTTCTTT
D gene: .
clone size: .
J gene: TRBJ1-1
V gene: TRBV27

CDR3 protein: CAIRETLNEKLFF
CDR3 DNA: TGTGCCATCAGAGAGACCCTTAATGAAAAACTGTTTTTT
D gene: .
clone size: few
J gene: TRBJ1-4
V gene: TRBV10-3

CDR3 protein: CSARGDRVYTQYF
CDR3 DNA: TGCAGTGCGAGAGGGGACAGGGTATATACGCAGTATTTT
D gene: TRBD1
clone size: .
J gene: TRBJ2-3
V gene: TRBV20-1

CDR3 protein: CASSSLRGGQETQYF
CDR3 DNA: TGTGCCAGCAGCTCCCTCCGCGGAGGGCAAGAGACCCAGTACTTC
D gene: .
clone size: few
J gene: TRBJ2-5
V gene: TRBV7-2

CDR3 protein: CASSQPRGSTDTQYF
CDR3 DNA: TGCGCCAGCAGCCAACCCCGGGGGAGCACAGATACGCAGTATTTT
D gene: .
clone size: .
J gene: TRBJ2-3
V gene: TRBV4-1

CDR3 protein: CASSPWTGASNQPQHF
CDR3 DNA: TGCGCCAGCAGCCCCTGGACAGGGGCTAGCAATCAGCCCCAGCATTTT
D gene: TRBD1
clone size: few
J gene: TRBJ1-5
V gene: TRBV4-1

CDR3 protein: CASSPPGRVGTEAFF
CDR3 DNA: TGTGCCAGCAGTCCCCCAGGCAGGGTGGGCACTGAAGCTTTCTTT
D gene: .
clone size: .
J gene: TRBJ1-1
V gene: TRBV6-5

CDR3 protein: CASSLAPGFYEQYF
CDR3 DNA: TGCGCCAGCAGCTTGGCCCCGGGATTCTACGAGCAGTACTTC
D gene: .
clone size: few
J gene: TRBJ2-7
V gene: TRBV5-1

CDR3 protein: CASSGIYEQYF
CDR3 DNA: TGTGCCAGCAGCGGGATCTACGAGCAGTACTTC
D gene: .
clone size: few
J gene: TRBJ2-7
V gene: TRBV28

CDR3 protein: CAWNGLNTEAFF
CDR3 DNA: TGTGCCTGGAATGGACTCAACACTGAAGCTTTCTTT
D gene: .
clone size: few
J gene: TRBJ1-1
V gene: TRBV30

CDR3 protein: CASSYGSGGLNEQFF
CDR3 DNA: TGTGCCAGCAGTTACGGGTCAGGGGGCTTGAATGAGCAGTTCTTC
D gene: TRBD1
clone size: .
J gene: TRBJ2-1
V gene: TRBV6-6

CDR3 protein: CASSQDRGRQPQHF
CDR3 DNA: TGTGCCAGCAGCCAAGATCGCGGCCGGCAGCCCCAGCATTTT
D gene: .
clone size: .
J gene: TRBJ1-5
V gene: TRBV3-1

CDR3 protein: CASSLRAAGVGELFF
CDR3 DNA: TGTGCCAGCAGCTTACGGGCAGCGGGAGTCGGGGAGCTGTTTTTT
D gene: TRBD2
clone size: .
J gene: TRBJ2-2
V gene: TRBV11-2

CDR3 protein: CASSSSGDTQYF
CDR3 DNA: TGTGCCAGCAGCTCGAGCGGGGATACGCAGTATTTT
D gene: .
clone size: .
J gene: TRBJ2-3
V gene: TRBV7-2

CDR3 protein: CASLGTRGADEQFF
CDR3 DNA: TGTGCCAGCCTCGGGACAAGGGGCGCGGATGAGCAGTTCTTC
D gene: .
clone size: few
J gene: TRBJ2-1
V gene: TRBV28

CDR3 protein: CASSLVVAGGSEQYF
CDR3 DNA: TGTGCCAGCAGCTTAGTTGTAGCGGGAGGCAGCGAGCAGTACTTC
D gene: TRBD2
clone size: .
J gene: TRBJ2-7
V gene: TRBV7-2

CDR3 protein: CASTRTGNTIYF
CDR3 DNA: TGTGCCAGCACGCGTACTGGAAACACCATATATTTT
D gene: .
clone size: many
J gene: TRBJ1-3
V gene: TRBV6-1

CDR3 protein: CASSQVSGAINYGYTF
CDR3 DNA: TGTGCCAGCAGCCAAGTGTCAGGGGCGATTAACTATGGCTACACCTTC
D gene: .
clone size: many
J gene: TRBJ1-2
V gene: TRBV3-1

CDR3 protein: CSVASSYEQYF
CDR3 DNA: TGCAGCGTTGCTTCCTCCTACGAGCAGTACTTC
D gene: .
clone size: .
J gene: TRBJ2-7
V gene: TRBV29-1

CDR3 protein: CASSPSTNTGELFF
CDR3 DNA: TGTGCCAGCTCACCAAGCACGAACACCGGGGAGCTGTTTTTT
D gene: .
clone size: .
J gene: TRBJ2-2
V gene: TRBV18